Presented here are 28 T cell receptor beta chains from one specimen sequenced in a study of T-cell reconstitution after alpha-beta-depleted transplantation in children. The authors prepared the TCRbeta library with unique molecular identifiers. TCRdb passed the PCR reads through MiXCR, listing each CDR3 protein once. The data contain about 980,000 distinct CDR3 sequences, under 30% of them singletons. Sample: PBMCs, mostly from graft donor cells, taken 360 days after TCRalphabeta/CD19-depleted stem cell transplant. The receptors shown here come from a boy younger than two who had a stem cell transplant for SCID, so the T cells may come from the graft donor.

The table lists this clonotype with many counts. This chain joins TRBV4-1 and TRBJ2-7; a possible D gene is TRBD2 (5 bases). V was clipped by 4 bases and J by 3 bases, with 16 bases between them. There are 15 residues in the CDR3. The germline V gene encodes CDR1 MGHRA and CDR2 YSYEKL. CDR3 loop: CASSPPGRTYYEQYF. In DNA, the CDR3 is TGCGCCAGCAGCCCACCGGGAAGGACTTACTACGAGCAGTACTTC.

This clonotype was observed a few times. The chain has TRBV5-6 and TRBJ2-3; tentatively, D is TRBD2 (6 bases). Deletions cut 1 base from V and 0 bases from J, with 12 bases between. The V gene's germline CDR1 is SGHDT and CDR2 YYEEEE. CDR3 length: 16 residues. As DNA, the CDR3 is TGTGCCAGCAGCTTGCTTAGCGGTTTTAGCACAGATACGCAGTATTTT. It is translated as CASSLLSGFSTDTQYF.

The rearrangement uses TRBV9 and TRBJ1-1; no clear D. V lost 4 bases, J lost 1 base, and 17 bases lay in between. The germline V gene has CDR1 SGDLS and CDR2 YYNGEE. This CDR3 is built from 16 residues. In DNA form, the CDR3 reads TGTGCCAGCAGCCCCATGCCGCGCAGCTGGAACACTGAAGCTTTCTTT. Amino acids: CASSPMPRSWNTEAFF.

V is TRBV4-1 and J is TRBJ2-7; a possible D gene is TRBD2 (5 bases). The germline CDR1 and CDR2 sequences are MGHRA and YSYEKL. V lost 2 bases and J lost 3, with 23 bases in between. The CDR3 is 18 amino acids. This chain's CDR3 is CASSQRGGTVAGDYEQYF. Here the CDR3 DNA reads TGCGCCAGCAGCCAACGTGGAGGCACGGTTGCCGGGGACTACGAGCAGTACTTC.

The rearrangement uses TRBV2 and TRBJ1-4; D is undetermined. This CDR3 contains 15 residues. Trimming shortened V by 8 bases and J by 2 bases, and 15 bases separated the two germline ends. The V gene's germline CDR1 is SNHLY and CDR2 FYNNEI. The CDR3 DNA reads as TGTGCCAGCGGGCCGGTTAAGGACACTAATGAAAAACTGTTTTTT. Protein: CASGPVKDTNEKLFF.

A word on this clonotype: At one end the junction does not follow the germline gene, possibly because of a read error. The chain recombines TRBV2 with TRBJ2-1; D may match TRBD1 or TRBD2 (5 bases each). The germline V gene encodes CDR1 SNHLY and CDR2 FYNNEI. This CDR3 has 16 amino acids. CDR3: CGSSEWRQGPYNEQFF. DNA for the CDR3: TGTGGCAGCAGTGAATGGAGGCAGGGACCCTACAATGAGCAGTTCTTC.

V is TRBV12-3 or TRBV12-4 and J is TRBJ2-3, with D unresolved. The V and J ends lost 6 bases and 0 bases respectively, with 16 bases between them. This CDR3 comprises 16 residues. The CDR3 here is CASSPRMGSSTDTQYF. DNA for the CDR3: TGTGCCAGCAGCCCCCGTATGGGCAGCAGCACAGATACGCAGTATTTT.

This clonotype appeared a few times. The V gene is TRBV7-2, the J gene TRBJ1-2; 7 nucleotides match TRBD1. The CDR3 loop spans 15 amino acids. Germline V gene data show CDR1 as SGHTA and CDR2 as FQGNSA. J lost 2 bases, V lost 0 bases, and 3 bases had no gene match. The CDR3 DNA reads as TGTGCCAGCAGCTTAGCCGCAGGGGGGAACTATGGCTACACCTTC. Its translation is CASSLAAGGNYGYTF.

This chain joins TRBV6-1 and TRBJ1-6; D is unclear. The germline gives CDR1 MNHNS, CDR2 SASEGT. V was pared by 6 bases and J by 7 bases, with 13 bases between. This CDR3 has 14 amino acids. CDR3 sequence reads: CASREHLLNSPLHF. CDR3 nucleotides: TGTGCCAGCAGGGAACACCTGCTCAATTCACCCCTCCACTTT.

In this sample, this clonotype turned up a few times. The chain's CDR3 is CATSRDLSAGTDTQYF. The CDR3 DNA reads TGTGCCACCAGCAGAGATTTAAGCGCAGGCACAGATACGCAGTATTTT. The gene calls are TRBV15 and TRBJ2-3; D uncertain. The CDR3 has 16 amino acids. Germline assignment: CDR1 LNHNV and CDR2 YYDKDF (reference sequence). Between the trimmed V and J ends, which lost 0 bases and 1 base, there was a span of 11 bases.

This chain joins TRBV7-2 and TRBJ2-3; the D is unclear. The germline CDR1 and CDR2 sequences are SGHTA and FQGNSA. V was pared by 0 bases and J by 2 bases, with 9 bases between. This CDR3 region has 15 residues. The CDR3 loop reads CASSLAVAPTDTQYF. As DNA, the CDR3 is TGTGCCAGCAGCTTAGCGGTCGCCCCCACAGATACGCAGTATTTT.

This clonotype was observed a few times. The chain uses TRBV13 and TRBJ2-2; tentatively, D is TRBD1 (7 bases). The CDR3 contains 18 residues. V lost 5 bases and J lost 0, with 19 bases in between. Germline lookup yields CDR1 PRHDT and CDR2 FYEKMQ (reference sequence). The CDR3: CASSGGTAPLANTGELFF. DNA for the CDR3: TGTGCCAGCAGCGGGGGGACAGCACCCCTCGCGAACACCGGGGAGCTGTTTTTT. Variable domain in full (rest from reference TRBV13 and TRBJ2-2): AAGVIQSPRHLIKEKRETATLKCYPIPRHDTVYWYQQGPGQDPQFLISFYEKMQSDKGSIPDRFSAQQFSDYHSELNMSSLELGDSALYFCASSGGTAPLANTGELFFGEGSRLTVL.

The CDR3 coding sequence is TGTGCCAGCAGCTTGACCCAGACAGATACAGATACGCAGTATTTT. Protein product: CASSLTQTDTDTQYF. This chain joins TRBV5-6 and TRBJ2-3; possible D gene TRBD1, 5 bases. Germline V gene lookup returns CDR1 SGHDT and CDR2 YYEEEE. The CDR3 length is 15 residues. Trimming took 1 base from V and 3 from J, leaving 12 bases between them.

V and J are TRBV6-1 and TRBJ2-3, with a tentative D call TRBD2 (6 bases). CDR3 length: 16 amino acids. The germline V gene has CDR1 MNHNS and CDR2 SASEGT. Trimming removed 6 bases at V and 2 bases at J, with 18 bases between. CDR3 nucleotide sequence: TGTGCCAGCAGCCAATCGGGGCTAGCGCCCACAGATACGCAGTATTTT. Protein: CASSQSGLAPTDTQYF.

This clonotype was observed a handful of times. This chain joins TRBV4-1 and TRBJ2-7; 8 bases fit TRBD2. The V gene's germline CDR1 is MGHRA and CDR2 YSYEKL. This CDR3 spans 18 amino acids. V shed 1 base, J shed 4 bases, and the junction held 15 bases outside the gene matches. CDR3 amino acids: CASSQAVRRGGGPYEQYF. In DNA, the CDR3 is TGCGCCAGCAGCCAAGCTGTCAGGAGGGGCGGGGGGCCTTACGAGCAGTACTTC.

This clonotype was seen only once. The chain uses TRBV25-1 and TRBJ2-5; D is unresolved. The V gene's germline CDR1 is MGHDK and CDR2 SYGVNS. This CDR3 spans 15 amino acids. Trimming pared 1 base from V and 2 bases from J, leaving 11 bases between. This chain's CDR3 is CASSESRSHQETQYF. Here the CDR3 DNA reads TGTGCCAGCAGTGAATCCAGGAGTCATCAAGAGACCCAGTACTTC.

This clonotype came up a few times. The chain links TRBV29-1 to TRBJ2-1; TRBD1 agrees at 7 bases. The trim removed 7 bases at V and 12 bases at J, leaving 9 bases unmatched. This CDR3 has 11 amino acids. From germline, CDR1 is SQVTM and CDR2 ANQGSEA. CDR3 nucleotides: TGCAGCGCCCGATTTCCAGGGGGGCAGTTCTTC. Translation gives CSARFPGGQFF.

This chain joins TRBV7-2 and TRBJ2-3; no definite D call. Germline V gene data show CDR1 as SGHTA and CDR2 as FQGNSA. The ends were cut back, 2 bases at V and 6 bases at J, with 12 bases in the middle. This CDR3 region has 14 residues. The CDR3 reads CASSLIGYGDTQYF. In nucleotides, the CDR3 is TGTGCCAGCAGCTTAATAGGGTACGGGGATACGCAGTATTTT.

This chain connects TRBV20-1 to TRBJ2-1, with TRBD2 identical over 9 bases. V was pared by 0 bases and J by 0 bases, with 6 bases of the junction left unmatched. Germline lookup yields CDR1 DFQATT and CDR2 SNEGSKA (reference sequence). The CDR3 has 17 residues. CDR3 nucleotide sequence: TGCAGTGCTAGAGATGAGCGGGGGGATTTCTCCTACAATGAGCAGTTCTTC. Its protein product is CSARDERGDFSYNEQFF.

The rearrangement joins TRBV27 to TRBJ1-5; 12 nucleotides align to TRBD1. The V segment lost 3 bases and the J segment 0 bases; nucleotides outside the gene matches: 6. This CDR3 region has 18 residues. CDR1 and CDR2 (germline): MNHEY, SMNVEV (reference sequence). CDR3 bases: TGTGCCAGCAGTTTGGCGGGGACAGGGGGCTATAGCAATCAGCCCCAGCATTTT. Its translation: CASSLAGTGGYSNQPQHF.

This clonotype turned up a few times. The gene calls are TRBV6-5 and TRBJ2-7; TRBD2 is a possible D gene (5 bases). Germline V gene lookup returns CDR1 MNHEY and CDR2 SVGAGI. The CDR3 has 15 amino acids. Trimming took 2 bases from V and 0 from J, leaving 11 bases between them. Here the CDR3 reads CASSYTGYSSYEQYF. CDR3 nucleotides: TGTGCCAGCAGTTACACGGGATACAGCTCCTACGAGCAGTACTTC.

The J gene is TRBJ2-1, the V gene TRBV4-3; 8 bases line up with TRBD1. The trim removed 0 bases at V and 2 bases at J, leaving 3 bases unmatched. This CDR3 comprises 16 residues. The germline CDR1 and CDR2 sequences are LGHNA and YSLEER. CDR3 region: CASSQDVTGAYNEQFF. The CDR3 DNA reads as TGCGCCAGCAGCCAAGATGTGACAGGGGCCTACAATGAGCAGTTCTTC.

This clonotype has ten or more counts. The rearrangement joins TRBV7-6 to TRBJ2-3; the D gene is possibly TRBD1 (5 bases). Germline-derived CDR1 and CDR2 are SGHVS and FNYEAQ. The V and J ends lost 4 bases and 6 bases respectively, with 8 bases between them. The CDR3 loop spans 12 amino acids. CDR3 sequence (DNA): TGTGCCAGCAGCTCGCACAGGGATACGCAGTATTTT. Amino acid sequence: CASSSHRDTQYF. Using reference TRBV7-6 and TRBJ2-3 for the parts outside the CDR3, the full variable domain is GAGVSQSPRYKVTKRGQDVALRCDPISGHVSLYWYRQALGQGPEFLTYFNYEAQQDKSGLPNDRFSAERPEGSISTLTIQRTEQRDSAMYRCASSSHRDTQYFGPGTRLTVL.

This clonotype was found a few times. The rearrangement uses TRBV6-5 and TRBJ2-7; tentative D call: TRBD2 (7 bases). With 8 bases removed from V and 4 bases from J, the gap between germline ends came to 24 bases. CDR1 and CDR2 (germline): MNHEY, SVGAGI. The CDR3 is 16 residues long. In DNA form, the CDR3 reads TGTGCCAGCCGAGGGGGAGGGTTTCGACAGGAATACGAGCAGTACTTC. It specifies CASRGGGFRQEYEQYF.

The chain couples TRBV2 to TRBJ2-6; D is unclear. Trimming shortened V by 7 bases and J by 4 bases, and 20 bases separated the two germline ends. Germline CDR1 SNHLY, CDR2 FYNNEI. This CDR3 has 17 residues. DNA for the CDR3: TGTGCCAGCACGTCAAACCGTATATTAGGGGGGGCCAACGTCCTGACTTTC. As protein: CASTSNRILGGANVLTF.

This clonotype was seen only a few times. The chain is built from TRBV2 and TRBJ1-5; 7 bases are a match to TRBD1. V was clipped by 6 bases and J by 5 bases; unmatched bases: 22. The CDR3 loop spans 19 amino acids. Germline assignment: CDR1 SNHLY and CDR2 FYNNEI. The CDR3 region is CASRERQGRALIEDQPQHF. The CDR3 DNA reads TGTGCCAGCAGAGAGAGACAGGGTAGAGCCTTAATCGAGGATCAGCCCCAGCATTTT.

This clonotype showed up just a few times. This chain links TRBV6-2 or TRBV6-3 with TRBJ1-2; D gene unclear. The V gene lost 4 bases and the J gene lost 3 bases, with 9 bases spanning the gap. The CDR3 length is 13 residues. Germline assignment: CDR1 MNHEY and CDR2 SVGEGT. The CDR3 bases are TGTGCCAGCAGTTCGCGGAGTGACTATGGCTACACCTTC. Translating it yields CASSSRSDYGYTF.

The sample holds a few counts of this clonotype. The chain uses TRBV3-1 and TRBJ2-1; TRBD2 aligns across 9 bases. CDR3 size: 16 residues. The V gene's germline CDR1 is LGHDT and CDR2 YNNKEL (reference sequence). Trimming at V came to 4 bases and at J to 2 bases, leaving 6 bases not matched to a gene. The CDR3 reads CASSLGLASAYNEQFF. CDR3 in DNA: TGTGCCAGCAGCCTGGGACTAGCCTCAGCCTACAATGAGCAGTTCTTC.